The rows below give T cell receptor beta chains drawn from one sample of a study of T cell repertoires in cytomegalovirus infection. TCRdb reanalysed the reads using MiXCR and keeps one entry per CDR3 protein. The table has roughly 500,000 distinct CDR3 sequences, approximately 16% seen once. Sequencing was performed on CD8+ T cells from PBMCs. Source of these receptors: a human donor in good health (CMV status not recorded). Some clones in this sample may be carry-over from other donors' samples. The CDR3 runs from the conserved cysteine through the conserved F or W. The D gene is left open where the match is weak. Some rows mark clone size as missing; the rest say once, few, many or name a class of expanded clone.

abundance: -
v_gene: TRBV25-1
j_gene: TRBJ2-2
d_gene: -
CDR3nt: TGTGCCAGCAGCCCGGTGGGCTCTAACACCGGGGAGCTGTTTTTT
CDR3aa: CASSPVGSNTGELFF

abundance: -
v_gene: TRBV19
j_gene: TRBJ2-1
d_gene: TRBD2
CDR3nt: TGTGCCAGTAGTATAATAGGCGGGAGGAAGGTTAGAAATGAGCAGTTCTTC
CDR3aa: CASSIIGGRKVRNEQFF

abundance: -
v_gene: TRBV5-5
j_gene: TRBJ2-1
d_gene: TRBD1
CDR3nt: TGTGCCAGCAGCCTTAACAGGGGCTATGAGCAGTTCTTC
CDR3aa: CASSLNRGYEQFF

abundance: many
v_gene: TRBV7-8
j_gene: TRBJ2-2
d_gene: TRBD2
CDR3nt: TGTGCCAGCAGCATCCTTAGCGGGGGTAACACCGGGGAGCTGTTTTTT
CDR3aa: CASSILSGGNTGELFF

abundance: many
v_gene: TRBV7-9
j_gene: TRBJ2-2
d_gene: -
CDR3nt: TGTGCCAGCAGCTTCCCCATCACAGCGAACACCGGGGAGCTGTTTTTT
CDR3aa: CASSFPITANTGELFF

abundance: -
v_gene: TRBV5-4
j_gene: TRBJ2-7
d_gene: TRBD2
CDR3nt: TGTGCCAGCAGTTACAAGGGCGGGGGGCCCAGGAACGAGCAGTACTTC
CDR3aa: CASSYKGGGPRNEQYF

abundance: many
v_gene: TRBV12-3/TRBV12-4
j_gene: TRBJ1-5
d_gene: -
CDR3nt: TGTGCCAGCAGTCCCGGGACCGCGGGGGATCAGCCCCAGCATTTT
CDR3aa: CASSPGTAGDQPQHF

abundance: many
v_gene: TRBV7-6
j_gene: TRBJ2-2
d_gene: TRBD2
CDR3nt: TGTGCCAGCAGCGCCCGGACTAGAGATGGGGGGGAGCTGTTTTTT
CDR3aa: CASSARTRDGGELFF

abundance: few
v_gene: TRBV19
j_gene: TRBJ2-7
d_gene: TRBD1
CDR3nt: TGTGCCAGTAGTCCCACAGGGGGCGCCGGGAGGTCCTACGAGCAGTACTTC
CDR3aa: CASSPTGGAGRSYEQYF

abundance: many
v_gene: TRBV19
j_gene: TRBJ2-1
d_gene: TRBD2
CDR3nt: TGTGCCAGTAGTATAGCGCGGCTAGCGGGGGGGACTGAGCAGTTCTTC
CDR3aa: CASSIARLAGGTEQFF

abundance: -
v_gene: TRBV10-3
j_gene: TRBJ2-2
d_gene: TRBD1
CDR3nt: TGTGCCATCAGGGAAGACAGGGCGGGGGAGCTGTTTTTT
CDR3aa: CAIREDRAGELFF

abundance: -
v_gene: TRBV19
j_gene: TRBJ1-6
d_gene: -
CDR3nt: TGTGCCAGTAGTATTAGCAGGCTGAATTCACCCCTCCACTTT
CDR3aa: CASSISRLNSPLHF

abundance: many
v_gene: TRBV6-1
j_gene: TRBJ2-3
d_gene: -
CDR3nt: TGTGCCAGCAGCAAGGATACGCAGTATTTT
CDR3aa: CASSKDTQYF

abundance: -
v_gene: TRBV28
j_gene: TRBJ2-1
d_gene: TRBD2
CDR3nt: TGTGCCAGAAGTTTAATACTAGCGGGAGAGGCCTACAATGATCAGTTCTTC
CDR3aa: CARSLILAGEAYNDQFF

abundance: -
v_gene: TRBV20-1
j_gene: TRBJ2-7
d_gene: TRBD2
CDR3nt: TGCAGTGCTAGAGATCGTAGCGGGAGAGTCTACGAGCAGTACTTC
CDR3aa: CSARDRSGRVYEQYF

abundance: -
v_gene: TRBV20-1
j_gene: TRBJ1-6
d_gene: -
CDR3nt: TGCAGTGCTAGTTCGGGGCAGGACAATTCACCCCTCCACTTT
CDR3aa: CSASSGQDNSPLHF

abundance: many
v_gene: TRBV6-5
j_gene: TRBJ2-3
d_gene: -
CDR3nt: TGTGCCAGCAGTTACGGCAACACAGATACGCAGTATTTT
CDR3aa: CASSYGNTDTQYF

abundance: many
v_gene: TRBV28
j_gene: TRBJ2-1
d_gene: -
CDR3nt: TGTGCCAGCAGCCCGACTAGATCCTCGAACAATGAGCAGTTCTTC
CDR3aa: CASSPTRSSNNEQFF

abundance: -
v_gene: TRBV7-7
j_gene: TRBJ1-5
d_gene: -
CDR3nt: TGTGCTAGCAGCTCCGGGAATGGGCAGCCCCAGCATTTT
CDR3aa: CASSSGNGQPQHF

abundance: many
v_gene: TRBV4-1
j_gene: TRBJ2-1
d_gene: TRBD2
CDR3nt: TGCGCCAGCAGCCAAGATAACCCCCTGAGCGGGGGGGCCTACAATGAGCAGTTCTTC
CDR3aa: CASSQDNPLSGGAYNEQFF

abundance: -
v_gene: TRBV12-3/TRBV12-4
j_gene: TRBJ2-2
d_gene: TRBD1
CDR3nt: TGTGCCAGCAGTTCTTCCGGGGACAGGGCGGCCGGGGTGCTGTTTTTT
CDR3aa: CASSSSGDRAAGVLFF

abundance: few
v_gene: TRBV29-1
j_gene: TRBJ1-5
d_gene: -
CDR3nt: TGCAGCGTCGTCTACAGGGAAGCGGGCAATCAGCCCCAGCATTTT
CDR3aa: CSVVYREAGNQPQHF

abundance: -
v_gene: TRBV15
j_gene: TRBJ2-2
d_gene: TRBD1
CDR3nt: TGTGCCACCAGCAGAGATAGGGGGCAGAACACCGGGGAGCTGTTTTTT
CDR3aa: CATSRDRGQNTGELFF

abundance: many
v_gene: TRBV7-2
j_gene: TRBJ2-7
d_gene: -
CDR3nt: TGTGCCAGCAGCTTCGCCCCCGGGACTCACTACGAGCAGTACTTC
CDR3aa: CASSFAPGTHYEQYF

abundance: few
v_gene: TRBV7-3
j_gene: TRBJ2-5
d_gene: TRBD2
CDR3nt: TGTGCCAGCAGACAAGGGAGGGCTAGCGGGGCCGAAGAGACCCAGTACTTC
CDR3aa: CASRQGRASGAEETQYF

abundance: many
v_gene: TRBV7-6
j_gene: TRBJ1-1
d_gene: -
CDR3nt: TGTGCCAGCAGCTTAGCAATTTGGGACTCTAACCCGGGAGCGAACACTGAAGCTTTCTTT
CDR3aa: CASSLAIWDSNPGANTEAFF

abundance: -
v_gene: TRBV6-1
j_gene: TRBJ2-7
d_gene: -
CDR3nt: TGTGCCAGCAGCCAAACAGGACACTCCTACGAGCAGTACTTC
CDR3aa: CASSQTGHSYEQYF

abundance: many
v_gene: TRBV20-1
j_gene: TRBJ2-7
d_gene: -
CDR3nt: TGCAGTGCTAGAGATGTGGATTCCTACGAGCAGTACTTC
CDR3aa: CSARDVDSYEQYF

abundance: many
v_gene: TRBV19
j_gene: TRBJ2-7
d_gene: TRBD1
CDR3nt: TGTGCCAGTAGTCCTTGGACAGGGGGCTTCGGCGAGCAGTACTTC
CDR3aa: CASSPWTGGFGEQYF

abundance: few
v_gene: TRBV20-1
j_gene: TRBJ2-1
d_gene: TRBD2
CDR3nt: TGCAGTGCTAGAGATCTTCGAGCGGGGGGGTCCTACAATGAGCAGTTCTTC
CDR3aa: CSARDLRAGGSYNEQFF

abundance: many
v_gene: TRBV7-3
j_gene: TRBJ1-2
d_gene: -
CDR3nt: TGTGCCAGCAGCTTAACAGTGGACGGGAGCTATGGCTACACCTTC
CDR3aa: CASSLTVDGSYGYTF

abundance: -
v_gene: TRBV7-2
j_gene: TRBJ2-3
d_gene: -
CDR3nt: TGTGCCAGCAGCAAGGGTAGAGTTATCACATATACGCAGTATTTT
CDR3aa: CASSKGRVITYTQYF

abundance: -
v_gene: TRBV13
j_gene: TRBJ1-2
d_gene: TRBD1
CDR3nt: TGTGCCACCCCTCCCGGGACAGGGGACTATGGCTACACCTTC
CDR3aa: CATPPGTGDYGYTF

abundance: many
v_gene: TRBV10-2
j_gene: TRBJ2-1
d_gene: TRBD2
CDR3nt: TGCGCCAGCGCGGGAGAGGCCTACAATGAGCAGTTCTTC
CDR3aa: CASAGEAYNEQFF

abundance: many
v_gene: TRBV4-1
j_gene: TRBJ2-5
d_gene: TRBD2
CDR3nt: TGCGCCAGCTGGGGGACTAGCGGGGGCCAAGAGACCCAGTACTTC
CDR3aa: CASWGTSGGQETQYF

abundance: few
v_gene: TRBV24-1
j_gene: TRBJ1-4
d_gene: -
CDR3nt: TGTGCCACCAGTGATTTGGTCAGGGCCGGGAAACTGTTTTTT
CDR3aa: CATSDLVRAGKLFF

abundance: few
v_gene: TRBV4-1
j_gene: TRBJ1-5
d_gene: -
CDR3nt: TGCGCCAGCAGCCAAGGGGAGGACGGTCTCAATCAGCCCCAGCATTTT
CDR3aa: CASSQGEDGLNQPQHF

abundance: few
v_gene: TRBV6-5
j_gene: TRBJ2-7
d_gene: TRBD1
CDR3nt: TGTGCCAGCAGTTATATCGAGGGGGCGTACGAGCAGTACTTC
CDR3aa: CASSYIEGAYEQYF

abundance: -
v_gene: TRBV12-3/TRBV12-4
j_gene: TRBJ2-2
d_gene: TRBD1
CDR3nt: TGTGCCAGCAGTTCTTCCGGGACAGGGAGTGTCGGGGAGCTGTTTTTT
CDR3aa: CASSSSGTGSVGELFF

abundance: many
v_gene: TRBV7-6
j_gene: TRBJ2-1
d_gene: -
CDR3nt: TGTGCCAGCAGCTTATCCCATGAGCAGTTCTTC
CDR3aa: CASSLSHEQFF

abundance: -
v_gene: TRBV11-2
j_gene: TRBJ2-1
d_gene: TRBD1
CDR3nt: TGTGCCAGCAGCCCGAAAGAGATTAGGACAGGGGGCTGGGATGAGCAGTTCTTC
CDR3aa: CASSPKEIRTGGWDEQFF

abundance: many
v_gene: TRBV28
j_gene: TRBJ2-1
d_gene: -
CDR3nt: TGTGCCAGCAGTGAGAGACAGTCGGCATACAATGAGCAGTTCTTC
CDR3aa: CASSERQSAYNEQFF

abundance: many
v_gene: TRBV12-3/TRBV12-4
j_gene: TRBJ2-1
d_gene: TRBD2
CDR3nt: TGTGCCAGCAGCCTGATACCCCTAGCGGGAGGAGGGAATGAGCAGTTCTTC
CDR3aa: CASSLIPLAGGGNEQFF

abundance: few
v_gene: TRBV11-3
j_gene: TRBJ1-2
d_gene: -
CDR3nt: TGTGCCAGCAGCACCCGACAGGCTACTAACTATGGCTACACCTTC
CDR3aa: CASSTRQATNYGYTF

abundance: -
v_gene: TRBV28
j_gene: TRBJ1-4
d_gene: TRBD1
CDR3nt: TGTGCCAGCAGTTTAGCCAGGGGGGCTGAAAAACTGTTTTTT
CDR3aa: CASSLARGAEKLFF

abundance: few
v_gene: TRBV11-2
j_gene: TRBJ2-4
d_gene: -
CDR3nt: TGTGCCAGCAGCTTACTGGGCGCAGCGTGGGAAAACATTCAGTACTTC
CDR3aa: CASSLLGAAWENIQYF

abundance: -
v_gene: TRBV29-1
j_gene: TRBJ1-1
d_gene: -
CDR3nt: TGCAGCGCGGGGGGCCGGCAGGGTGGGACTGAAGCTTTCTTT
CDR3aa: CSAGGRQGGTEAFF

abundance: few
v_gene: TRBV24-1
j_gene: TRBJ1-1
d_gene: -
CDR3nt: TGTGCCACCAGAGCGGGTTTGGGCACTGAAGCTTTCTTT
CDR3aa: CATRAGLGTEAFF

abundance: -
v_gene: TRBV4-1
j_gene: TRBJ2-3
d_gene: TRBD1
CDR3nt: TGCGCCAGCAGCGTGACAGGGGGAGATGCGCAGTATTTT
CDR3aa: CASSVTGGDAQYF

abundance: many
v_gene: TRBV2
j_gene: TRBJ2-1
d_gene: TRBD2
CDR3nt: TGTGCCAGCAGGAAGCGGGAGGGGTACAATGAGCAGTTCTTC
CDR3aa: CASRKREGYNEQFF

abundance: -
v_gene: TRBV27
j_gene: TRBJ2-2
d_gene: -
CDR3nt: TGTGCCACCCAGGACGTCACCGGGGAGCTGTTTTTT
CDR3aa: CATQDVTGELFF

abundance: many
v_gene: TRBV6-1
j_gene: TRBJ2-1
d_gene: TRBD2
CDR3nt: TGTGCCAGCAGGGGTGCGACTAGCGGGAACTACAATGAGCAGTTCTTC
CDR3aa: CASRGATSGNYNEQFF

abundance: few
v_gene: TRBV9
j_gene: TRBJ2-1
d_gene: TRBD2
CDR3nt: TGTGCCAGCAGCCCTAGCGGGCCGGACGTCAATGAGCAGTTCTTC
CDR3aa: CASSPSGPDVNEQFF

abundance: many
v_gene: TRBV27
j_gene: TRBJ1-2
d_gene: -
CDR3nt: TGTGCCAGCAGTATAAGGGGTCCCTATGGCTACACCTTC
CDR3aa: CASSIRGPYGYTF

abundance: once
v_gene: TRBV10-3
j_gene: TRBJ1-2
d_gene: -
CDR3nt: TGTGCCATCAGTGAGTCACAGGGTAGAGGCTACTACTTC
CDR3aa: CAISESQGRGYYF

abundance: -
v_gene: TRBV27
j_gene: TRBJ2-7
d_gene: -
CDR3nt: TGTGCCAGCAGTTCCTTCCAGGACCTCCAAAACCCCTACGAGCAGTACTTC
CDR3aa: CASSSFQDLQNPYEQYF

abundance: few
v_gene: TRBV4-1
j_gene: TRBJ2-5
d_gene: TRBD2
CDR3nt: TGCGCCAGCAGCCATCAAGGTACTAGCGGGGGAGCGGAGACCCAGTACTTC
CDR3aa: CASSHQGTSGGAETQYF